This TCR beta chain was obtained from a study of beta chain features in type 1 diabetes. Study summary: Healthy donors and patients showed comparable age, gender and cell yields.

This clone was seen a handful of times. V lost 2 bases and J lost 1; bases outside the gene matches: 11. There are 18 residues in the CDR3. From germline, CDR1 is MNHEY and CDR2 SMNVEV (reference sequence). The entirety of the isolated RNA underwent reverse transcription, so expressed TCRB transcripts were sequenced. Measured with immunoSEQ multiplex PCR; TCRdb has only the in-frame clones, and not every one. The sample yields roughly 610,000 clones, around a sixth seen once. The chain links TRBV27 to TRBJ1-5; 7 bases are shared with TRBD1. The sequence came from a man between 18 and 35 years old in good health. The sample consisted of naive CD4+ T cells from blood. For the CDR3, the DNA is TGTGCCAGCAGTTTAAGGGGGCTGACAGGGAGCAGCAATCAGCCCCAGCATTTT. Protein product: CASSLRGLTGSSNQPQHF.